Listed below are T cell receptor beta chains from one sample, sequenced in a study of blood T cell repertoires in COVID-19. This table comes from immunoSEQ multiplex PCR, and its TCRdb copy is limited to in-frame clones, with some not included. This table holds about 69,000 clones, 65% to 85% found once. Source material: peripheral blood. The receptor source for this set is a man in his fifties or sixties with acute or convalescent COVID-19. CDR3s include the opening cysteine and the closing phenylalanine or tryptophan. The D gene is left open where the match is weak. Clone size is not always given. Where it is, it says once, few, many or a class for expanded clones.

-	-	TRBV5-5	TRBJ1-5	CASRQGSNQPQHF	TGTGCCAGCAGGCAGGGTAGCAATCAGCCCCAGCATTTT
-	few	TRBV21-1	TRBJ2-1	CASSRRSGQFNEQFF	TGTGCCAGCAGCCGACGATCGGGACAGTTCAATGAGCAGTTCTTC
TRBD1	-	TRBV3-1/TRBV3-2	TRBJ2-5	CASSRSRGGLETQYF	TGTGCCAGCAGCCGATCGAGAGGGGGCCTGGAGACCCAGTACTTC
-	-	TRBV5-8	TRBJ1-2	CASTLESRGGYTF	TGTGCCAGCACCCTGGAATCAAGGGGTGGCTACACCTTC
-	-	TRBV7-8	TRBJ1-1	CASSLRAGVGTEAFF	TGTGCCAGCAGCTTACGGGCAGGGGTGGGCACTGAAGCTTTCTTT
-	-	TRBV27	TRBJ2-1	CASSLRVTYNEQFF	TGTGCCAGCAGTTTGAGGGTTACCTACAATGAGCAGTTCTTC
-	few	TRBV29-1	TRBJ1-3	CSVCWPPGNTIYF	TGCAGCGTTTGTTGGCCACCCGGAAACACCATATATTTT
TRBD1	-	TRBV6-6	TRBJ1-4	CASSSLTGTGREKLFF	TGTGCCAGCAGTTCTCTTACCGGGACAGGGAGGGAAAAACTGTTTTTT
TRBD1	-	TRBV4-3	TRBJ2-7	CASSQEAGGEAYEQYF	TGCGCCAGCAGCCAAGAAGCAGGGGGCGAAGCCTACGAGCAGTACTTC
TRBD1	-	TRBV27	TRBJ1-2	CASARPGQPRYF	TGTGCCAGCGCGCGACCGGGACAGCCAAGATACTTC
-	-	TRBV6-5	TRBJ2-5	CASIPRGTGETQYF	TGTGCCAGCATCCCTCGGGGGACGGGGGAGACCCAGTACTTC
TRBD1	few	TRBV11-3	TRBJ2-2	CASSLARAQGAGGELFF	TGTGCCAGCAGCTTAGCTCGCGCCCAGGGGGCTGGTGGGGAGCTGTTTTTT
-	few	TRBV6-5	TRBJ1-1	CASNRPRAEAFF	TGTGCCAGCAATAGGCCCCGGGCTGAAGCTTTCTTT
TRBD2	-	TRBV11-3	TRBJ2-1	CASSLGRGTYNEQFF	TGTGCCAGCAGCTTAGGGCGGGGGACCTACAATGAGCAGTTCTTC
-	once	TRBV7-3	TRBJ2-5	CASSLRGGIQGTQYF	TGTGCCAGCAGCTTACGGGGCGGGATCCAGGGGACCCAGTACTTC
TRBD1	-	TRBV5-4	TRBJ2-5	CASSKGTAQETQYF	TGTGCCAGCAGCAAAGGGACAGCCCAAGAGACCCAGTACTTC
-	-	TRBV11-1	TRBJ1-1	CASSPYRMNTEAFF	TGTGCCAGCAGCCCATACAGGATGAACACTGAAGCTTTCTTT
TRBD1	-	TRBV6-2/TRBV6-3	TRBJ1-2	CASSYDRGYGYTF	TGTGCCAGCAGTTACGACAGGGGATATGGCTACACCTTC
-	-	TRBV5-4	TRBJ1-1	CASSFFQGSGTEAFF	TGTGCCAGCAGCTTCTTCCAGGGTTCGGGCACTGAAGCTTTCTTT
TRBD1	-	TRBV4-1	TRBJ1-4	CASSNQQGATNEKLFF	TGCGCCAGCAGTAATCAACAGGGGGCAACTAATGAAAAACTGTTTTTT
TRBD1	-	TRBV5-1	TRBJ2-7	CASSHPQGASMSNEQYF	TGCGCCAGCAGTCATCCTCAGGGGGCAAGTATGTCTAACGAGCAGTACTTC
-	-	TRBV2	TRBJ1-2	CASRGEANYGYTF	TGTGCCAGCAGAGGGGAGGCGAACTATGGCTACACCTTC
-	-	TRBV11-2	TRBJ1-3	CASSLRRGGNTIYF	TGTGCCAGCAGCCTCCGGAGGGGTGGAAACACCATATATTTT
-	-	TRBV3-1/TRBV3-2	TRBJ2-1	CASSQDRSKGWFGGSYNEQFF	TGTGCCAGCAGCCAAGATCGGTCAAAGGGGTGGTTCGGGGGATCCTACAATGAGCAGTTCTTC
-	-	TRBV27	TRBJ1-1	CASSLAARDTEAFF	TGTGCCAGCAGTTTGGCAGCCAGGGACACTGAAGCTTTCTTT
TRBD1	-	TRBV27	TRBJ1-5	CASSSYSGQGWQPQHF	TGTGCCAGCAGTTCGTACTCGGGACAGGGGTGGCAGCCCCAGCATTTT
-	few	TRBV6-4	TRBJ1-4	CASSTGFGEKLFF	TGTGCCAGCAGTACAGGGTTTGGTGAAAAACTGTTTTTT
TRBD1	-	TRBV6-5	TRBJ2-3	CASIIQGLTDTQYF	TGTGCCAGCATAATACAGGGGCTCACAGATACGCAGTATTTT
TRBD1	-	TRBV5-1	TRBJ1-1	CASSLGGQGNTEAFF	TGCGCCAGCAGCTTAGGGGGACAGGGGAACACTGAAGCTTTCTTT
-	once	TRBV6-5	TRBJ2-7	CASLVRRGLEQYF	TGTGCCAGTTTGGTCAGGAGGGGACTCGAGCAGTACTTC
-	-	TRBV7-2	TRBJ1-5	CASSINWGGNQPQHF	TGTGCCAGCAGCATCAATTGGGGGGGCAATCAGCCCCAGCATTTT
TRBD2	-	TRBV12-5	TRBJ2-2	CASGLGSGNVGELFF	TGTGCTAGTGGTTTGGGGAGCGGGAACGTCGGGGAGCTGTTTTTT
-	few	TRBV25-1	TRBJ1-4	CASSEWSGHEKLFF	TGTGCCAGCAGTGAGTGGTCAGGGCATGAAAAACTGTTTTTT
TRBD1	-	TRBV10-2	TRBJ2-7	CASRAQPTGGSGSYEQYF	TGCGCCAGCAGAGCGCAGCCAACAGGGGGTAGTGGATCCTACGAGCAGTACTTC
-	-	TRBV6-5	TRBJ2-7	CASSYSAGARDEQYF	TGTGCCAGCAGTTACTCGGCAGGGGCGCGCGACGAGCAGTACTTC
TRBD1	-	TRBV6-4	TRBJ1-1	CASYRGIMNTEAFF	TGTGCCAGCTACAGGGGGATTATGAACACTGAAGCTTTCTTT
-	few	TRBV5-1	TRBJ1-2	CASSLGTDYGYTF	TGCGCCAGCAGCTTGGGGACAGACTATGGCTACACCTTC
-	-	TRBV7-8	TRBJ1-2	CASSLAGASYGYTF	TGTGCCAGCAGCTTAGCTGGGGCAAGCTATGGCTACACCTTC
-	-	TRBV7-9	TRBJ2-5	CASSSIFSETQYF	TGTGCCAGCAGCTCGATTTTTAGCGAGACCCAGTACTTC
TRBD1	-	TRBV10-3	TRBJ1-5	CAISETPGQGGDNQPQHF	TGCGCCATCAGTGAGACGCCGGGACAGGGAGGTGACAATCAGCCCCAGCATTTT
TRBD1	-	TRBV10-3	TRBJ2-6	CAISELGQGADIAGANVLTF	TGTGCCATCAGTGAGTTGGGACAGGGGGCTGATATCGCTGGGGCCAACGTCCTGACTTTC
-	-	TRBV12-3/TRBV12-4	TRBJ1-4	CASSDDINEKLFF	TGTGCCAGCAGTGATGACATTAATGAAAAACTGTTTTTT
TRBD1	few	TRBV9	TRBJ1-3	CASSANRDRAGNTIYF	TGTGCCAGCAGCGCTAACCGGGACAGGGCTGGAAACACCATATATTTT
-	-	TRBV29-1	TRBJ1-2	CSVEKQADYGYTF	TGCAGCGTTGAAAAACAGGCAGACTATGGCTACACCTTC
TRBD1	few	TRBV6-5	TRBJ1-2	CASSYVRTGGGYGYTF	TGTGCCAGCAGTTACGTAAGGACAGGGGGAGGATATGGCTACACCTTC
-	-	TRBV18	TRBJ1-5	CASSRGDPVGAQHF	TGTGCCAGCTCACGCGGGGACCCCGTGGGGGCCCAGCATTTT
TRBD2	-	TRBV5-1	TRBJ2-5	CASSSLVTSGGAETQYF	TGCGCCAGCAGCTCCCTGGTTACTAGCGGGGGGGCGGAGACCCAGTACTTC
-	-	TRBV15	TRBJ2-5	CATSRWGEPQETQYF	TGTGCCACCAGCCGATGGGGGGAACCCCAAGAGACCCAGTACTTC